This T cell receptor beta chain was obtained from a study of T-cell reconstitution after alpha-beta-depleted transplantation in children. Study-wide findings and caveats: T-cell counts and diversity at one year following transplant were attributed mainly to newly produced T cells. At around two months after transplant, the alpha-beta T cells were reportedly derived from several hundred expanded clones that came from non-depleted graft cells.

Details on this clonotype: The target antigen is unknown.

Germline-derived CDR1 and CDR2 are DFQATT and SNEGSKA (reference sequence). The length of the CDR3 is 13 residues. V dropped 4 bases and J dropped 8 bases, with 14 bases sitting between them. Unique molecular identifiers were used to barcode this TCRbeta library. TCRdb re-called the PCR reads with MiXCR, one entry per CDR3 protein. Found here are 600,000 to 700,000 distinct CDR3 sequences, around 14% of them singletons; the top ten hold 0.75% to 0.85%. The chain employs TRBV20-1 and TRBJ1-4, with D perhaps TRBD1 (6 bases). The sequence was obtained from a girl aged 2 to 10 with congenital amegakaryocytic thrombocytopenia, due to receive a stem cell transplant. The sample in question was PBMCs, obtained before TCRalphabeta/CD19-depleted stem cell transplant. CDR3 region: CSAMPGEAEKLFF. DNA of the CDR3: TGCAGTGCTATGCCAGGGGAGGCGGAAAAACTGTTTTTT.